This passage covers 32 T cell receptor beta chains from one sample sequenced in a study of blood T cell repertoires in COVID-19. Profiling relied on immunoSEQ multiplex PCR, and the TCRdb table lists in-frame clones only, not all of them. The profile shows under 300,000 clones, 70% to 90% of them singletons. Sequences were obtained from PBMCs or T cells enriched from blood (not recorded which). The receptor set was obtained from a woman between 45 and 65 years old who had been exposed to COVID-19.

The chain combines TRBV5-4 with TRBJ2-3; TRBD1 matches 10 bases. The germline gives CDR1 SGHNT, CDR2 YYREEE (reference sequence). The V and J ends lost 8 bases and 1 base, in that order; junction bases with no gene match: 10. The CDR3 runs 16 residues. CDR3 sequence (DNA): TGTGCCAGTACTCTTTTCGGGACAGGGGGCACAGATACGCAGTATTTT. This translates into CASTLFGTGGTDTQYF.

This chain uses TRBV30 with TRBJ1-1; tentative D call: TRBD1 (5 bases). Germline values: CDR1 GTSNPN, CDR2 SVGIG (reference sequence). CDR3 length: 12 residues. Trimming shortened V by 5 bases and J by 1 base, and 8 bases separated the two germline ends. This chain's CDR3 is CAWGGGNTEAFF. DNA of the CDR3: TGTGCCTGGGGCGGGGGGAACACTGAAGCTTTCTTT.

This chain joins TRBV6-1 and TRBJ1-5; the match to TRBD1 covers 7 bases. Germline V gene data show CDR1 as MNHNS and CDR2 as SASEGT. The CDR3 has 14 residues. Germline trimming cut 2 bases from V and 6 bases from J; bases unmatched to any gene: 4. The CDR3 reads CASSEPTGFQPQHF. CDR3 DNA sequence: TGTGCCAGCAGTGAACCGACAGGGTTTCAGCCCCAGCATTTT.

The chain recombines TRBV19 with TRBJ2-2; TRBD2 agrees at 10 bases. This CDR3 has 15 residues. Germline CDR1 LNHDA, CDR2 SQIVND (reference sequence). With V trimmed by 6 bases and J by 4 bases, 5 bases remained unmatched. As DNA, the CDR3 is TGTGCCAGTAGGCGGACTAGCGGCGTCACCGGGGAGCTGTTTTTT. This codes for CASRRTSGVTGELFF. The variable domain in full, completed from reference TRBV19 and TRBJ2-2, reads DGGITQSPKYLFRKEGQNVTLSCEQNLNHDAMYWYRQDPGQGLRLIYYSQIVNDFQKGDIAEGYSVSREKKESFPLTVTSAQKNPTAFYLCASRRTSGVTGELFFGEGSRLTVL.

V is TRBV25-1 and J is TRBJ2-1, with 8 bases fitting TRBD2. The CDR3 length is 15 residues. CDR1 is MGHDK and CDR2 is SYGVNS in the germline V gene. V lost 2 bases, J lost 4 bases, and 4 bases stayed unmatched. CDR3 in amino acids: CASSETGTRYNEQFF. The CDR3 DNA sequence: TGTGCCAGCAGTGAAACGGGGACTAGGTACAATGAGCAGTTCTTC.

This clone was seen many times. The CDR3 DNA sequence: TGTGCCAGCAGCCTCGGGACAGGGTTCGAGGGCAATGAGCAGTTCTTC. It codes for CASSLGTGFEGNEQFF. This chain joins TRBV3-1 (or the pseudogene TRBV3-2) and TRBJ2-1; 9 nucleotides agree with TRBD1. The trim removed 4 bases at V and 6 bases at J, leaving 10 bases unmatched. Germline V gene lookup returns CDR1 LGHDT and CDR2 YNNKEL (reference sequence). This CDR3 has 16 residues.

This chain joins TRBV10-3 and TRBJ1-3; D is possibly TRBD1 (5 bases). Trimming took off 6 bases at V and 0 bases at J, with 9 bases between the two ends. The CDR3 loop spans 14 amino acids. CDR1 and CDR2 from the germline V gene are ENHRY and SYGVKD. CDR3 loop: CAISIQDSGNTIYF. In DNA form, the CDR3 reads TGTGCCATCAGCATACAGGACTCTGGAAACACCATATATTTT.

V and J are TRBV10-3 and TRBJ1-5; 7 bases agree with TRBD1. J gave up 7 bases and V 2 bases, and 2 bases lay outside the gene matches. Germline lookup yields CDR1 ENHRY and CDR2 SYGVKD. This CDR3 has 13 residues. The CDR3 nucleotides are TGTGCCATCAGTGAGGACAGGGTCCAGCCCCAGCATTTT. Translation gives CAISEDRVQPQHF.

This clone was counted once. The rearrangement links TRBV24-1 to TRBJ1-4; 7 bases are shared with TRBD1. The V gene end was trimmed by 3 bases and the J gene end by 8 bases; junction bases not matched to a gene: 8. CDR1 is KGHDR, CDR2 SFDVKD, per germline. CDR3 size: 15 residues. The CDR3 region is CATSDKQGPGEKLFF. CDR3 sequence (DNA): TGTGCCACCAGTGATAAACAGGGGCCGGGCGAAAAACTGTTTTTT.

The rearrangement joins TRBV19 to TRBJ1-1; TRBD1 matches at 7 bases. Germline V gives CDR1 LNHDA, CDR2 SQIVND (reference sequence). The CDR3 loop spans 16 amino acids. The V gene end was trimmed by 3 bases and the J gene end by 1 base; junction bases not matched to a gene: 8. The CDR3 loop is CASSIRARGENTEAFF. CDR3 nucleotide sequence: TGTGCCAGTAGTATCCGGGCCAGGGGGGAGAACACTGAAGCTTTCTTT. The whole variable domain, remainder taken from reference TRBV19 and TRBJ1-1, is DGGITQSPKYLFRKEGQNVTLSCEQNLNHDAMYWYRQDPGQGLRLIYYSQIVNDFQKGDIAEGYSVSREKKESFPLTVTSAQKNPTAFYLCASSIRARGENTEAFFGQGTRLTVV.

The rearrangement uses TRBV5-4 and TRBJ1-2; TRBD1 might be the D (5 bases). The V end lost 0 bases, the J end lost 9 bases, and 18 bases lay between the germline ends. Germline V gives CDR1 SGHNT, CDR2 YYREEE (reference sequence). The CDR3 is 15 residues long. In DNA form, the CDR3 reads TGTGCCAGCAGCTTGGCTGGTACAGGAGGGGAAAGCTACACCTTC. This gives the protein CASSLAGTGGESYTF.

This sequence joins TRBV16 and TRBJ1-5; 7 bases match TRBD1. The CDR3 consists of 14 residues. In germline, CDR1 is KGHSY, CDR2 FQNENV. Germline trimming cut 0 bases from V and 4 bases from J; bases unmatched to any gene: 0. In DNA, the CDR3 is TGTGCCAGCAGCCAATCGACAGGGAATCAGCCCCAGCATTTT. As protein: CASSQSTGNQPQHF.

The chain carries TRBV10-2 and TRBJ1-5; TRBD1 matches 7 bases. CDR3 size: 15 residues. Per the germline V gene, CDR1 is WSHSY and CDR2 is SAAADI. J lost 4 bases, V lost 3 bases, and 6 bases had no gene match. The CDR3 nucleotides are TGCGCCAGCAGTGAAAGGGGGCAGACTAATCAGCCCCAGCATTTT. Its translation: CASSERGQTNQPQHF.

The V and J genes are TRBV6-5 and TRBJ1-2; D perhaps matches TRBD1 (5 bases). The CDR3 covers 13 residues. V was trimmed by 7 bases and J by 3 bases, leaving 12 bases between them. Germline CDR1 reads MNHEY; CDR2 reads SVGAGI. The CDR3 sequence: CASMGEAHYGYTF. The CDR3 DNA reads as TGTGCCAGCATGGGGGAGGCACACTATGGCTACACCTTC.

The CDR3: CASSYSAALYGYTF. CDR3 DNA sequence: TGTGCCAGCAGTTACTCCGCGGCCCTCTATGGCTACACCTTC. The chain employs TRBV6-2 or TRBV6-3 and TRBJ1-2; D uncertain. The germline V gene encodes CDR1 MNHEY and CDR2 SVGEGT. This CDR3 has 14 residues. V was shortened by 0 bases and J by 4 bases, with 9 bases between the two germline ends.

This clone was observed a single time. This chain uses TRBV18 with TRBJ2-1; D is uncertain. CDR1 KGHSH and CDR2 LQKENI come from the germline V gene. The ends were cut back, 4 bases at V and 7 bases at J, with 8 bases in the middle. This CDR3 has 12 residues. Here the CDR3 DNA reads TGTGCCAGCTCACTTTCCGGGAATGAGCAGTTCTTC. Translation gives CASSLSGNEQFF.

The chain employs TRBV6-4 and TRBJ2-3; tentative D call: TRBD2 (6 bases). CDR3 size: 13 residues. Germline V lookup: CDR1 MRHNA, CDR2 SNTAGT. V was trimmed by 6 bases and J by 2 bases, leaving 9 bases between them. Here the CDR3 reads CASSRDSTDTQYF. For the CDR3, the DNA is TGTGCCAGCAGCCGGGACTCCACAGATACGCAGTATTTT.

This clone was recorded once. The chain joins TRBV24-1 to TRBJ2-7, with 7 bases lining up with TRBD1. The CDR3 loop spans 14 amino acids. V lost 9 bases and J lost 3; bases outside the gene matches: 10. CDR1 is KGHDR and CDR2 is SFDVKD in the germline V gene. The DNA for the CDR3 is TGTGCCACCCGCCCCCGGGACAGTTTCTACGAGCAGTACTTC. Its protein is CATRPRDSFYEQYF.

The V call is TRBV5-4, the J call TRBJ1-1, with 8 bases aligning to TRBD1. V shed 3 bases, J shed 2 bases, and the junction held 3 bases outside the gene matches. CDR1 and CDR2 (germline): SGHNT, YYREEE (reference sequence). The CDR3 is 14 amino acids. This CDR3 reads CASSYRGLNTEAFF. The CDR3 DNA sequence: TGTGCCAGCAGCTACAGGGGGTTAAACACTGAAGCTTTCTTT. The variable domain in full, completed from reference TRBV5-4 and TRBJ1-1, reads ETGVTQSPTHLIKTRGQQVTLRCSSQSGHNTVSWYQQALGQGPQFIFQYYREEENGRGNFPPRFSGLQFPNYSSELNVNALELDDSALYLCASSYRGLNTEAFFGQGTRLTVV.

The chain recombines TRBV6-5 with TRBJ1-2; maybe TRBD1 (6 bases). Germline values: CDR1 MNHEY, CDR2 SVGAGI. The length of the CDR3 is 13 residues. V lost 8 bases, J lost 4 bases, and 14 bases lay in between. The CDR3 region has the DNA TGTGCCAGCGGGGTCAGGGGCCTCTATGGCTACACCTTC. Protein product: CASGVRGLYGYTF.

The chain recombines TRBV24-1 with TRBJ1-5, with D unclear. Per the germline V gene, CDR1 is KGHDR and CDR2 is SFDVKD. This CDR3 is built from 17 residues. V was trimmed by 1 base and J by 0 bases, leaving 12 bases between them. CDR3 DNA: TGTGCCACCAGTGATTTCCCTCCCCCTAATAGCAATCAGCCCCAGCATTTT. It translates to CATSDFPPPNSNQPQHF.

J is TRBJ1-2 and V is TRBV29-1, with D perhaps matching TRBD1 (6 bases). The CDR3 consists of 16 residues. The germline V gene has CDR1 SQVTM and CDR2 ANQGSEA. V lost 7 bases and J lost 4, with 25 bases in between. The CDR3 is CSADDTGTPWGYGYTF. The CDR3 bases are TGCAGCGCCGACGACACGGGGACACCTTGGGGCTATGGCTACACCTTC.

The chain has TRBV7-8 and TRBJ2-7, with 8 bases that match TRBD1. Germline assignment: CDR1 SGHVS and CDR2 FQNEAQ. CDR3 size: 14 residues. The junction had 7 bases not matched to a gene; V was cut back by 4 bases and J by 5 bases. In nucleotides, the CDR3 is TGTGCCAGCAGCTCCCTGGACAGGGCGAACGAGCAGTACTTC. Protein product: CASSSLDRANEQYF.

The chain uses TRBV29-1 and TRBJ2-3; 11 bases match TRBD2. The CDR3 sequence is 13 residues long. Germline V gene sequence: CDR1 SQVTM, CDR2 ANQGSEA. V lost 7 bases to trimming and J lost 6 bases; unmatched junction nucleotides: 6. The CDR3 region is CSERVAGGDTQYF. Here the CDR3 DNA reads TGCAGCGAACGGGTAGCGGGGGGGGATACGCAGTATTTT.

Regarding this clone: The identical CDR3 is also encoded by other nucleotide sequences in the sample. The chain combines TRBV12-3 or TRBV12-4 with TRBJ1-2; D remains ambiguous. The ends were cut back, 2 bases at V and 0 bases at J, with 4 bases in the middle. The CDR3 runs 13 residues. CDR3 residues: CASSLRANYGYTF. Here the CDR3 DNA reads TGTGCCAGCAGTTTACGGGCTAACTATGGCTACACCTTC.

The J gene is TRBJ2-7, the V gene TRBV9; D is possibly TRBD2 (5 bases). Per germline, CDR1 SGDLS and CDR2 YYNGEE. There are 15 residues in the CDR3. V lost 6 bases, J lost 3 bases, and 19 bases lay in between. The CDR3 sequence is CASTRTEGVVYEQYF. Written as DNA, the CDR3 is TGTGCCAGCACCCGAACTGAGGGAGTTGTCTACGAGCAGTACTTC.

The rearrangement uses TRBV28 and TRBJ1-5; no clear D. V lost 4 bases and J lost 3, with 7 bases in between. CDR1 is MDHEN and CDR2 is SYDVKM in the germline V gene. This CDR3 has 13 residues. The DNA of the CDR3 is TGTGCCAGCAGTTACAGTGCCAATCAGCCCCAGCATTTT. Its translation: CASSYSANQPQHF.

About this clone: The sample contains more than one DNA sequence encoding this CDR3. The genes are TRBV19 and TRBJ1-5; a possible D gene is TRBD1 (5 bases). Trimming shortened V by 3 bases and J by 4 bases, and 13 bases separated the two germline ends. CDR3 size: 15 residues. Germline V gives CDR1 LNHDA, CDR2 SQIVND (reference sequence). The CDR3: CASSIGQGGNQPQHF. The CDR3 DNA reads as TGTGCCAGTAGTATCGGGCAGGGCGGTAATCAGCCCCAGCATTTT.

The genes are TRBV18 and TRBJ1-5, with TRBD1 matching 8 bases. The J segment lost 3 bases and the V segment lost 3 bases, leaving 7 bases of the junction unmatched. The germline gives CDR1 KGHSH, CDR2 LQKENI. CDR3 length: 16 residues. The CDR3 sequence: CASSPQRTGSNQPQHF. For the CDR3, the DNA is TGTGCCAGCTCACCCCAAAGGACAGGGTCCAATCAGCCCCAGCATTTT.

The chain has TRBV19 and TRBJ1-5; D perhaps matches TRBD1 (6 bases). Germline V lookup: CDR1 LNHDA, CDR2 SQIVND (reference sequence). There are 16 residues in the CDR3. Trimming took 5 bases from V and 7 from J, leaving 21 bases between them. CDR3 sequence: CASSRIQGSRDQPQHF. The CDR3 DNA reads TGTGCCAGTAGTCGCATTCAGGGGTCCCGGGACCAGCCCCAGCATTTT.

The CDR3 loop reads CASSSTGTGETQYF. Written as DNA, the CDR3 is TGTGCCAGCAGCTCAACAGGGACAGGAGAGACCCAGTACTTC. This sequence joins TRBV7-6 and TRBJ2-5; the match to TRBD1 covers 8 bases. Losses at the gene ends were 4 bases for V and 4 bases for J; bases not matched to a gene: 5. The CDR3 is 14 amino acids. Germline V gene sequence: CDR1 SGHVS, CDR2 FNYEAQ. The whole variable domain, remainder taken from reference TRBV7-6 and TRBJ2-5, is GAGVSQSPRYKVTKRGQDVALRCDPISGHVSLYWYRQALGQGPEFLTYFNYEAQQDKSGLPNDRFSAERPEGSISTLTIQRTEQRDSAMYRCASSSTGTGETQYFGPGTRLLVL.

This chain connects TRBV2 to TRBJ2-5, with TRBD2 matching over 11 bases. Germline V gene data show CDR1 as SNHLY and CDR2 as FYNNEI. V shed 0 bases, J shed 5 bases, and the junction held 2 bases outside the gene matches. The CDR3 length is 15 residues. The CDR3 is CASSEALAGGETQYF. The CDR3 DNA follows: TGTGCCAGCAGTGAAGCGCTAGCGGGGGGCGAGACCCAGTACTTC.